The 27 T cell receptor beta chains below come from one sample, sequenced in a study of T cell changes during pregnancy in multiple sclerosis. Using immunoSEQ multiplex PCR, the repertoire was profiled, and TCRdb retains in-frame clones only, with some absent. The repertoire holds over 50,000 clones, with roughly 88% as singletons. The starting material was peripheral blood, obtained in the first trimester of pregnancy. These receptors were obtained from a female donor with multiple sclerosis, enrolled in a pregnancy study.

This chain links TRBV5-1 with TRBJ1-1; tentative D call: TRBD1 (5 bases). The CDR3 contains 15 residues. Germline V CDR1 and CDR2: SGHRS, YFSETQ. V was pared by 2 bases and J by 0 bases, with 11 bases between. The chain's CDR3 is CASSLGGTVNTEAFF. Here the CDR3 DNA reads TGCGCCAGCAGCTTAGGAGGGACGGTGAACACTGAAGCTTTCTTT.

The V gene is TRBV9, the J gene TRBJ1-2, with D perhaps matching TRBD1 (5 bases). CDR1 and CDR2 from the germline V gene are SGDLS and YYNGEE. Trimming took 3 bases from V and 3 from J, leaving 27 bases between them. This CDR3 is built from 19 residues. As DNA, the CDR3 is TGTGCCAGCAGCGCTCCCGGGGGGGTACTCCCCATCCCACACTATGGCTACACCTTC. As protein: CASSAPGGVLPIPHYGYTF.

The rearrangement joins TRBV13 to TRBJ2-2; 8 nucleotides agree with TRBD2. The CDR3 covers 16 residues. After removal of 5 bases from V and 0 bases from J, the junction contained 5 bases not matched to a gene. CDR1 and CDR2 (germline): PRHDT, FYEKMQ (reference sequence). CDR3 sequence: CASSRPGLANTGELFF. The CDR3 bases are TGTGCCAGCAGCCGACCGGGACTAGCGAACACCGGGGAGCTGTTTTTT.

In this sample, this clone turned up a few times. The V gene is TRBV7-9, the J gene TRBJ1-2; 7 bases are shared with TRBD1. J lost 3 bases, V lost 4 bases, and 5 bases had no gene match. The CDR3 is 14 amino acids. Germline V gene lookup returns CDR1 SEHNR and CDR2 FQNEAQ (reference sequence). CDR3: CASSSGQTHYGYTF. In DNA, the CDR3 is TGTGCCAGCAGCTCGGGACAGACCCACTATGGCTACACCTTC. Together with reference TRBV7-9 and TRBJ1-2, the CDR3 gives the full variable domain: DTGVSQNPRHKITKRGQNVTFRCDPISEHNRLYWYRQTLGQGPEFLTYFQNEAQLEKSRLLSDRFSAERPKGSFSTLEIQRTEQGDSAMYLCASSSGQTHYGYTFGSGTRLTVV.

This CDR3 reads CASSAGTSGMGTDTQYF. CDR3 in DNA: TGTGCCAGCAGCGCCGGGACTAGCGGGATGGGCACAGATACGCAGTATTTT. The chain joins TRBV9 to TRBJ2-3; TRBD2 aligns across 13 bases. The ends lost 3 bases at V and 1 base at J; junction bases unmatched: 5. Per germline, CDR1 SGDLS and CDR2 YYNGEE. This CDR3 region has 17 residues.

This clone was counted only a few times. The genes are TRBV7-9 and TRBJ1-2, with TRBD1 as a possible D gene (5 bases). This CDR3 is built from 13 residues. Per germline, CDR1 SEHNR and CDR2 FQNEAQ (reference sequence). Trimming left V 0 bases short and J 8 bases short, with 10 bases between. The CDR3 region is CASSLAGGKGYTF. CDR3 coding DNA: TGTGCCAGCAGCTTAGCCGGGGGGAAGGGCTACACCTTC.

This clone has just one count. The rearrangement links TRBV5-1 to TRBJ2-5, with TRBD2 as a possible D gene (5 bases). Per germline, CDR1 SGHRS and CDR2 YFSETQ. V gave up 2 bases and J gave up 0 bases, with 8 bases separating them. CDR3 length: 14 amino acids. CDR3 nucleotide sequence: TGCGCCAGCAGCTTCGCCGGGAACCAAGAGACCCAGTACTTC. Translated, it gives CASSFAGNQETQYF.

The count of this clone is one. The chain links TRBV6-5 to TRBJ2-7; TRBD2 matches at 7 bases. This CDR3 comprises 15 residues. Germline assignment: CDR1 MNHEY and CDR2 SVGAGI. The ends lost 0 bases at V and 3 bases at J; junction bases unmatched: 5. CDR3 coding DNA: TGTGCCAGCAGTTACTCGGAGCGGGAAGTCTACGAGCAGTACTTC. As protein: CASSYSEREVYEQYF.

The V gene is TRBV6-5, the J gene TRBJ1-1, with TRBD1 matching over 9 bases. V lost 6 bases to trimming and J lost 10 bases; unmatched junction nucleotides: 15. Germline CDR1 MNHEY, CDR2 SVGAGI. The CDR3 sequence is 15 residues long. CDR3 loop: CASRRDREARSSAFF. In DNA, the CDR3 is TGTGCCAGCAGACGGGACAGGGAGGCGCGTTCGTCAGCTTTCTTT.

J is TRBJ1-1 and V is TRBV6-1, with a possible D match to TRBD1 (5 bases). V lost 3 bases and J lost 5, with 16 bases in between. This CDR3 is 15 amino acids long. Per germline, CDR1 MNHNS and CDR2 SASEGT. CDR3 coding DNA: TGTGCCAGCAGTGAGATAGGGGCCCGGAGTACTGAAGCTTTCTTT. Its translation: CASSEIGARSTEAFF.

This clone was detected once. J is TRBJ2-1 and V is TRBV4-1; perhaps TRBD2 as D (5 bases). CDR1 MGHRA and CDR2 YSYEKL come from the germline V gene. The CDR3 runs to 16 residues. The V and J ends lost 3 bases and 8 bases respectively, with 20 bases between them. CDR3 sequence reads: CASSHQQDSPIDEQFF. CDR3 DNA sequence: TGCGCCAGCAGCCACCAGCAGGACTCCCCCATCGATGAGCAGTTCTTC.

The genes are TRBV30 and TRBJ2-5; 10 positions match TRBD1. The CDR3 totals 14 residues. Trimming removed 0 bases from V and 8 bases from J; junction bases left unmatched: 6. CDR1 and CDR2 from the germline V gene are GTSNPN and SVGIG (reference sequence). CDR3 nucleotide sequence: TGTGCCTGGAGTGTAGGGACAGGGGCATTAACCCAGTACTTC. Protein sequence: CAWSVGTGALTQYF. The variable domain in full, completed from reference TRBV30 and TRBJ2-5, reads SQTIHQWPATLVQPVGSPLSLECTVEGTSNPNLYWYRQAAGRGLQLLFYSVGIGQISSEVPQNLSASRPQDRQFILSSKKLLLSDSGFYLCAWSVGTGALTQYFGPGTRLLVL.

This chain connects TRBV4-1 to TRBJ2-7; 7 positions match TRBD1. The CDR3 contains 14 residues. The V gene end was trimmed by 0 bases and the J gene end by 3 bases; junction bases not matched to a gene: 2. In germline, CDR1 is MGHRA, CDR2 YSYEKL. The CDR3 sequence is CASSQDRDSYEQYF. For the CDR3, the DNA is TGCGCCAGCAGCCAAGATCGGGACAGCTACGAGCAGTACTTC.

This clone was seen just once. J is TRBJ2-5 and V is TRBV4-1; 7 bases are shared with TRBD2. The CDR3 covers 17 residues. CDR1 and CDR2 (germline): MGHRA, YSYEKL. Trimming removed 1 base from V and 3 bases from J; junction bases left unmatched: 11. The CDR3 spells CASSQGPSGLLKETQYF. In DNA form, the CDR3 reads TGCGCCAGCAGCCAAGGGCCTAGCGGCTTATTAAAAGAGACCCAGTACTTC.

The CDR3, as DNA: TGTGCCAGCAGCGAAATCCAGGGAGGAAACACCATATATTTT. Amino acid sequence: CASSEIQGGNTIYF. The V and J genes are TRBV13 and TRBJ1-3, with a tentative D call TRBD1 (5 bases). Germline CDR1 and CDR2: PRHDT and FYEKMQ (reference sequence). The ends were cut back, 5 bases at V and 4 bases at J, with 12 bases in the middle. The length of the CDR3 is 14 residues.

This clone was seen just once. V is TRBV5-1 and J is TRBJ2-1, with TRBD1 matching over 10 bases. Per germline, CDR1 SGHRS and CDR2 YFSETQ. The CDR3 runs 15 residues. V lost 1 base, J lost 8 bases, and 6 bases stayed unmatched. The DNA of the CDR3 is TGCGCCAGCAGCTTGCCGGGACAGGGGCTCCATGAGCAGTTCTTC. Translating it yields CASSLPGQGLHEQFF.

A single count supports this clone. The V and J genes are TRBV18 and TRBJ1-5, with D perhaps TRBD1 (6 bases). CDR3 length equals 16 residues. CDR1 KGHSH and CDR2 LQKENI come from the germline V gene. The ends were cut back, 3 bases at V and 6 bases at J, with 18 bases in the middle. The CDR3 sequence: CASSPSGGGAGQPQHF. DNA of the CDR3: TGTGCCAGCTCACCTTCCGGGGGGGGCGCAGGTCAGCCCCAGCATTTT. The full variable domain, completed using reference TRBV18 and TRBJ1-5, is NAGVMQNPRHLVRRRGQEARLRCSPMKGHSHVYWYRQLPEEGLKFMVYLQKENIIDESGMPKERFSAEFPKEGPSILRIQQVVRGDSAAYFCASSPSGGGAGQPQHFGDGTRLSIL.

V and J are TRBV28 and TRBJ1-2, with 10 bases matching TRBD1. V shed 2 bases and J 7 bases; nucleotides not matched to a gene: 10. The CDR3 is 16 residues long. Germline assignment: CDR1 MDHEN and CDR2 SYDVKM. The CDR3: CASSLVGQGREGGYTF. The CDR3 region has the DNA TGTGCCAGCAGTTTAGTGGGACAGGGGAGAGAGGGTGGCTACACCTTC.

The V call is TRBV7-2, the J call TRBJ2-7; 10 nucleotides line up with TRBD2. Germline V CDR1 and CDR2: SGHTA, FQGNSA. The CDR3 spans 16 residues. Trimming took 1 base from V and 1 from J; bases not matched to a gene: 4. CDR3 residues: CASSLDASGSSYEQYF. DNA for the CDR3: TGTGCCAGCAGCTTAGATGCTAGCGGGAGTTCCTACGAGCAGTACTTC.

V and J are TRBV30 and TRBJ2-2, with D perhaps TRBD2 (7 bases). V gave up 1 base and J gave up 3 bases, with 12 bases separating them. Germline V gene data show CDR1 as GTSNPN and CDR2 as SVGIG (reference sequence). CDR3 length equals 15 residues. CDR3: CAWSARGGYTGELFF. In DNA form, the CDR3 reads TGTGCCTGGAGTGCTAGGGGGGGGTACACCGGGGAGCTGTTTTTT.

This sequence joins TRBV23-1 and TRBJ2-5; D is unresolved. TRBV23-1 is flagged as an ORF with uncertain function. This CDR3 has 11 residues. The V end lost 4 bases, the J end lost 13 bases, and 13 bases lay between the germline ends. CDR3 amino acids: CASSLRSGPYF. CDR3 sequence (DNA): TGCGCCAGCAGTCTACGGTCAGGTCCGTACTTC.

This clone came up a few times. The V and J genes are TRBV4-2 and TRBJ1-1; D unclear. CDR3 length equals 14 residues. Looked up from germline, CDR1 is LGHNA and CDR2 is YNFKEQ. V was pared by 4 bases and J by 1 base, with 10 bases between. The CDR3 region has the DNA TGTGCCAGCAGCCCCCTGACACCGAACACTGAAGCTTTCTTT. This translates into CASSPLTPNTEAFF.

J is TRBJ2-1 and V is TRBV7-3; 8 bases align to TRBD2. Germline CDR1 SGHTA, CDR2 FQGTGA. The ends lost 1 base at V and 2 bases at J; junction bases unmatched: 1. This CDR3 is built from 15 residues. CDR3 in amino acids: CASSLNSGAYNEQFF. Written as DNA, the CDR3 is TGTGCCAGCAGCTTAAATAGCGGGGCCTACAATGAGCAGTTCTTC.

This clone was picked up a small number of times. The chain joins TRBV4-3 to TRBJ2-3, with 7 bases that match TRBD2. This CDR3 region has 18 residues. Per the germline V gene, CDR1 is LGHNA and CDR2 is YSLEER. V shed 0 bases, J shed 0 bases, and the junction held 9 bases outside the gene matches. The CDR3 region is CASSQDPPSGPSTDTQYF. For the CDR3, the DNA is TGCGCCAGCAGCCAAGATCCACCTAGCGGTCCTAGCACAGATACGCAGTATTTT.

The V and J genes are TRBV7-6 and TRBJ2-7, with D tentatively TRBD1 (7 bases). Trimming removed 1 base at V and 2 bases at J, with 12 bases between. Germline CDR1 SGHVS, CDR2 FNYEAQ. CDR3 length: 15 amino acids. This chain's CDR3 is CASSLGQGGTYEQYF. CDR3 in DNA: TGTGCCAGCAGCTTAGGACAGGGAGGAACCTACGAGCAGTACTTC.

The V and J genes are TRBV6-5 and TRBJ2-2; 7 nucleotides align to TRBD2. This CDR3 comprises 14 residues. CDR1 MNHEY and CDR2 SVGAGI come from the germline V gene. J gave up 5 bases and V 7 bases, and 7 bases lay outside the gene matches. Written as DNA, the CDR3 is TGTGCCAGCATTGGCGGGAGAGAAACCGGGGAGCTGTTTTTT. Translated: CASIGGRETGELFF.

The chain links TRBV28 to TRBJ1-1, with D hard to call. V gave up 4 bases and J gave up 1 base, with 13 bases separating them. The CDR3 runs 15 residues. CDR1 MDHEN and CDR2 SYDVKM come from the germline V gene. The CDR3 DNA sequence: TGTGCCAGCAGTTCACCAGCGGGCTCGAACACTGAAGCTTTCTTT. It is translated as CASSSPAGSNTEAFF.